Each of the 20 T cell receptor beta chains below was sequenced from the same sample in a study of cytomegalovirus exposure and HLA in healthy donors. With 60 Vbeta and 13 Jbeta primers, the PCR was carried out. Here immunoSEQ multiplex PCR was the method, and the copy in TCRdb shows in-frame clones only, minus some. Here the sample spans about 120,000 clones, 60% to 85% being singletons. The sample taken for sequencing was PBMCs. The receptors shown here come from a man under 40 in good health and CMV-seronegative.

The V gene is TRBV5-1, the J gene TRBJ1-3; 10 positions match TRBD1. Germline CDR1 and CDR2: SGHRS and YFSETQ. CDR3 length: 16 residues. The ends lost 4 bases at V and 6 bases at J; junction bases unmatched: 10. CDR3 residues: CASSRLDRGSANTIYF. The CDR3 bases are TGCGCCAGCAGCCGATTGGACAGGGGGTCAGCAAACACCATATATTTT.

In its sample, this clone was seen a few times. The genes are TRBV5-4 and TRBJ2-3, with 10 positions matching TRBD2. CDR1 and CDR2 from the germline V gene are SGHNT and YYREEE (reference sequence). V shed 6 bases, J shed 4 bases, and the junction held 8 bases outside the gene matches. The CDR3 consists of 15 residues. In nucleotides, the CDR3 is TGTGCCAGCATCGTAGCGGGGGGCCGGCCAGATACGCAGTATTTT. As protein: CASIVAGGRPDTQYF.

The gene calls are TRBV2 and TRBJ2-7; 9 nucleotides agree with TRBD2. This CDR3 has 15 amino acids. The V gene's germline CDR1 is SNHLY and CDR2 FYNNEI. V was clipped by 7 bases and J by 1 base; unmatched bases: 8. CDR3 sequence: CASTATSGLSYEQYF. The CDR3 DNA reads TGTGCCAGCACCGCTACTAGCGGGCTTTCCTACGAGCAGTACTTC.

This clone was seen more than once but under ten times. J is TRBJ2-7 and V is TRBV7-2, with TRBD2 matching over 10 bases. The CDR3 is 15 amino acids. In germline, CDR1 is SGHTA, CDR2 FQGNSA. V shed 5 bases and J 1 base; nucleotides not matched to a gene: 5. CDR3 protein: CASSLTSGASYEQYF. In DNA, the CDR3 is TGTGCCAGCAGCCTAACTAGCGGGGCGTCCTACGAGCAGTACTTC.

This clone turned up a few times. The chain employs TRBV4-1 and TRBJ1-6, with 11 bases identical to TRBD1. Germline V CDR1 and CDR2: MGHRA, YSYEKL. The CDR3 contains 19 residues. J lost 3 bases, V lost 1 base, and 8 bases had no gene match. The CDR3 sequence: CASSQVGQGVKNYNSPLHF. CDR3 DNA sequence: TGCGCCAGCAGCCAAGTGGGACAGGGGGTGAAGAACTATAATTCACCCCTCCACTTT.

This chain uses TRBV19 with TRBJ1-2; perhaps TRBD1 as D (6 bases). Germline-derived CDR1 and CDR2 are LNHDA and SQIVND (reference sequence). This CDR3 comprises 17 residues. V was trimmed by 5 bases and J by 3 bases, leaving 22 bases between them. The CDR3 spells CASSSLLQGGIYYGYTF. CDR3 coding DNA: TGTGCCAGTAGTTCCCTTTTACAGGGAGGGATTTACTATGGCTACACCTTC.

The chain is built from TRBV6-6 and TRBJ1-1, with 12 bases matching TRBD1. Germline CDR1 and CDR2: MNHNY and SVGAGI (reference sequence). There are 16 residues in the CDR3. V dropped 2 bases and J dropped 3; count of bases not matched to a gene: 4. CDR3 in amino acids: CASSYGTGGADTEAFF. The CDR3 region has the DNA TGTGCCAGCAGTTACGGGACAGGGGGCGCGGACACTGAAGCTTTCTTT.

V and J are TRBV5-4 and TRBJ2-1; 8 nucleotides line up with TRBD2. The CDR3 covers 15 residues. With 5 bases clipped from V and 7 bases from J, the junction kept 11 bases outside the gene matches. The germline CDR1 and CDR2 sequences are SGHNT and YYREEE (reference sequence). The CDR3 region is CASRTERELGNEQFF. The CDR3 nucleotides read TGTGCCAGCAGGACAGAGCGGGAGCTAGGAAATGAGCAGTTCTTC.

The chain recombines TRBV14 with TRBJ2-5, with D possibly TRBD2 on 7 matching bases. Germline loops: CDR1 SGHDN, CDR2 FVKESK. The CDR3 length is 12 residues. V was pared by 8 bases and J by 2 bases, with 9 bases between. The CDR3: CASGRGQETQYF. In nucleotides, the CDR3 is TGTGCCAGCGGGAGGGGGCAAGAGACCCAGTACTTC.

The CDR3 nucleotides are TGTGCCAGCAGCCCGGGGCAGGGGTCCTCTGGAAACACCATATATTTT. The encoded protein is CASSPGQGSSGNTIYF. The chain links TRBV7-8 to TRBJ1-3; D is perhaps TRBD1 (6 bases). Germline V CDR1 and CDR2: SGHVS, FQNEAQ. V was pared by 5 bases and J by 0 bases, with 14 bases between. The CDR3 loop spans 16 amino acids.

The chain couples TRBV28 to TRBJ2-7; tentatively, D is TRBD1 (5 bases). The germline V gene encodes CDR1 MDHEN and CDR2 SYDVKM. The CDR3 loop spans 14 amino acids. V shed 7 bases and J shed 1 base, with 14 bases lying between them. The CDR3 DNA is TGTGCCAGCATAGTAACAGGAGATTCCTACGAGCAGTACTTC. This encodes CASIVTGDSYEQYF.

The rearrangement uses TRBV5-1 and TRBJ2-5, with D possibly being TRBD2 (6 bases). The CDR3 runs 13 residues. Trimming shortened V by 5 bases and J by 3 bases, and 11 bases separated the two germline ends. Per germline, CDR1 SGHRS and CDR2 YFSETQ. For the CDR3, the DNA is TGCGCCAGCAGGGGGACTGTAGAAGAGACCCAGTACTTC. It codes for CASRGTVEETQYF.

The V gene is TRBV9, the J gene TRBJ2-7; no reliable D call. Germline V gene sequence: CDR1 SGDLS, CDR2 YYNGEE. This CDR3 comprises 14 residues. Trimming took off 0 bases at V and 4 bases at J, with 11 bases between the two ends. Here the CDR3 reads CASSVDQSRYEQYF. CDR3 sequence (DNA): TGTGCCAGCAGCGTAGATCAGTCTAGATACGAGCAGTACTTC.

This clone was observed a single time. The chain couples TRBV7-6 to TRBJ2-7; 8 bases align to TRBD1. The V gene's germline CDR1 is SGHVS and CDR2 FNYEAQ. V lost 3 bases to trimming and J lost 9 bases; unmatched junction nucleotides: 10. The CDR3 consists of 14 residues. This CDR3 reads CASSLGQVPYAQYF. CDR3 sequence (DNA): TGTGCCAGCAGCTTGGGACAGGTGCCCTATGCGCAGTACTTC.

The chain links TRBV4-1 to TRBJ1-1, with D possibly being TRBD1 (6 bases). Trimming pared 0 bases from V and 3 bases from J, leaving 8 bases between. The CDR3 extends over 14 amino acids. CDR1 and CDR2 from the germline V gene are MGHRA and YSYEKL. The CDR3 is CASSQDRTDTEAFF. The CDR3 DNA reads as TGCGCCAGCAGCCAAGATCGGACAGACACTGAAGCTTTCTTT.

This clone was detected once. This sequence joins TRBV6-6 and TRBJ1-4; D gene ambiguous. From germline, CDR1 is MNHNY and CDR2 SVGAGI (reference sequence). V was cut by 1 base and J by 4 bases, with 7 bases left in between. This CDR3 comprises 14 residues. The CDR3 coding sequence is TGTGCCAGCAGTTACTTCTCTAATAATGAAAAACTGTTTTTT. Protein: CASSYFSNNEKLFF.

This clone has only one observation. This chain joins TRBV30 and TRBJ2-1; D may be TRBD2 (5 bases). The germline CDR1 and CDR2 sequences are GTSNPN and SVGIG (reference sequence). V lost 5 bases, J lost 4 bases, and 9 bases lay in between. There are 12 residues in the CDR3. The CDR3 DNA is TGTGCCTGGTTGAGGGCTTACAATGAGCAGTTCTTC. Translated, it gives CAWLRAYNEQFF.

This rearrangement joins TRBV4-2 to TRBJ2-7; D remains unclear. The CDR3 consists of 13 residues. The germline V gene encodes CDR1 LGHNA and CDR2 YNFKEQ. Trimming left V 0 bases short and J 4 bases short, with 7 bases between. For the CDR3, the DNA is TGTGCCAGCAGCCAAGATGGCCCTTACGAGCAGTACTTC. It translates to CASSQDGPYEQYF.

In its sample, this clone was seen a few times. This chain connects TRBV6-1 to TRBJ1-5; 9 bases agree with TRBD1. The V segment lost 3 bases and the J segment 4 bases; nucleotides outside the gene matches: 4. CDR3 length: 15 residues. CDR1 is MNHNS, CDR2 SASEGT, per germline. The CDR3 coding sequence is TGTGCCAGCAGTGAGGGGACAGGGAAGAATCAGCCCCAGCATTTT. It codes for CASSEGTGKNQPQHF.

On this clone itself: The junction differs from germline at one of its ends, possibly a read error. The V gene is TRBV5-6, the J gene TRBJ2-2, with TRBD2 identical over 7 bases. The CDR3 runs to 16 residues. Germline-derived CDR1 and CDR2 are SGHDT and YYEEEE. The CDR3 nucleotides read TGTGCCAGCAGCTTGGAGCGGGGATACTCGACCGGGGGGCTGTTTTTT. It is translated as CASSLERGYSTGGLFF.